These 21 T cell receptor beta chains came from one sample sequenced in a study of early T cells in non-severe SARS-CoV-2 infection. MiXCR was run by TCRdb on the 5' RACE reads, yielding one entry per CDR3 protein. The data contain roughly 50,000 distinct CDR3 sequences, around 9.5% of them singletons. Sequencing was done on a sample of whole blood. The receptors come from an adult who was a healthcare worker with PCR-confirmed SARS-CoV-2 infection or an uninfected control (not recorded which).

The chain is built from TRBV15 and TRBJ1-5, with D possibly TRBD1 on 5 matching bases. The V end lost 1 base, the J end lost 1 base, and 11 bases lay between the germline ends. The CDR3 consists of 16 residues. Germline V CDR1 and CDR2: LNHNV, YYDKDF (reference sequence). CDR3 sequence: CATSRGGTTSNQPQHF. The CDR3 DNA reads TGTGCCACCAGCAGAGGAGGGACGACGAGCAATCAGCCCCAGCATTTT. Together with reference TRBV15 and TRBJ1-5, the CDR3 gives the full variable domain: DAMVIQNPRYQVTQFGKPVTLSCSQTLNHNVMYWYQQKSSQAPKLLFHYYDKDFNNEADTPDNFQSRRPNTSFCFLDIRSPGLGDTAMYLCATSRGGTTSNQPQHFGDGTRLSIL.

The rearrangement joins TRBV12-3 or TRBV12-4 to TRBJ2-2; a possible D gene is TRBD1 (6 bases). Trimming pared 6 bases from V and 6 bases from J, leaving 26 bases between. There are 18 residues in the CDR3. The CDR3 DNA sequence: TGTGCCAGCAGATCGTGGGAAAGCAACAGGGCAACCGCCGGGGAGCTGTTTTTT. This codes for CASRSWESNRATAGELFF.

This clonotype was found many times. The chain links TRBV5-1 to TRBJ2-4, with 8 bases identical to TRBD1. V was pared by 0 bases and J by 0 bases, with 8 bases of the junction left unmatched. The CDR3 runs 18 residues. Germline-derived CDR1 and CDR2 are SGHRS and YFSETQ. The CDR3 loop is CASSLAGTGLKAKNIQYF. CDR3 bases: TGCGCCAGCAGCTTGGCTGGGACAGGCCTCAAAGCCAAAAACATTCAGTACTTC.

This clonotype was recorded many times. Here the CDR3 reads CASSSGGGLGQPQHF. DNA of the CDR3: TGTGCCAGCAGTTCCGGCGGGGGGCTCGGTCAGCCCCAGCATTTT. The rearrangement links TRBV6-6 to TRBJ1-5; tentative D call: TRBD1 (6 bases). CDR1 and CDR2 from the germline V gene are MNHNY and SVGAGI (reference sequence). This CDR3 region has 15 residues. The V gene lost 4 bases and the J gene lost 6 bases, with 16 bases spanning the gap.

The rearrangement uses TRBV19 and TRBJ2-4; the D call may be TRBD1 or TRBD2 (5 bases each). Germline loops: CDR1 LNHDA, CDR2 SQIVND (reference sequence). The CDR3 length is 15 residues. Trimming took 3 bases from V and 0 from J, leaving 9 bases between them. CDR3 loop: CASSMQGAAKNIQYF. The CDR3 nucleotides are TGTGCCAGTAGTATGCAGGGAGCAGCCAAAAACATTCAGTACTTC. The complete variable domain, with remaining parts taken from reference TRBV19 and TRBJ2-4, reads DGGITQSPKYLFRKEGQNVTLSCEQNLNHDAMYWYRQDPGQGLRLIYYSQIVNDFQKGDIAEGYSVSREKKESFPLTVTSAQKNPTAFYLCASSMQGAAKNIQYFGAGTRLSVL.

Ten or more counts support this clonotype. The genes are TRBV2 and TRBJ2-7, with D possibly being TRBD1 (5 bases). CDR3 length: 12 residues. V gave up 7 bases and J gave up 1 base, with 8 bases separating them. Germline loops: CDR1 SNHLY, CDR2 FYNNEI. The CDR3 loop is CASKTESYEQYF. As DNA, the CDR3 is TGTGCCAGCAAGACAGAATCCTACGAGCAGTACTTC.

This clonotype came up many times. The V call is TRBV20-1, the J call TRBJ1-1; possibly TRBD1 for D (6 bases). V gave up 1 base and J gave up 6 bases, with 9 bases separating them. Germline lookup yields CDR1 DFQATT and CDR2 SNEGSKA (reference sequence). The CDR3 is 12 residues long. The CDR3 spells CSARAGAAEAFF. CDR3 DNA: TGCAGTGCTAGAGCGGGGGCGGCTGAAGCTTTCTTT.

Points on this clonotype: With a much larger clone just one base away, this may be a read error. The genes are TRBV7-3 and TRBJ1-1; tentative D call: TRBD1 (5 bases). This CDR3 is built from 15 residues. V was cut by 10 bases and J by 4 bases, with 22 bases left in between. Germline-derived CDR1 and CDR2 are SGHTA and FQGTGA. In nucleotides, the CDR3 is TGTGCCAACAGTAATAGGGCAGGGTCGGTCACTGAAGCTTTCTTT. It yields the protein CANSNRAGSVTEAFF.

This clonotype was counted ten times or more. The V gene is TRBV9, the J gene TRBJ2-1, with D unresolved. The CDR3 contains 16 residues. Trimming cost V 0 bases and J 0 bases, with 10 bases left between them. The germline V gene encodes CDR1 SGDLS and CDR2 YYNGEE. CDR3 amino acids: CASSVVAASSYNEQFF. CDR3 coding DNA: TGTGCCAGCAGCGTAGTGGCGGCTAGCTCCTACAATGAGCAGTTCTTC.

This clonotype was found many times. The CDR3 loop reads CASSEAWGRLGEQYF. In DNA form, the CDR3 reads TGTGCCAGCAGTGAAGCCTGGGGGCGGCTTGGCGAGCAGTACTTC. The chain employs TRBV6-1 and TRBJ2-7; TRBD1 is a possible D gene (6 bases). The germline V gene encodes CDR1 MNHNS and CDR2 SASEGT. The CDR3 is 15 residues long. The V and J ends lost 0 bases and 6 bases respectively, with 15 bases between them.

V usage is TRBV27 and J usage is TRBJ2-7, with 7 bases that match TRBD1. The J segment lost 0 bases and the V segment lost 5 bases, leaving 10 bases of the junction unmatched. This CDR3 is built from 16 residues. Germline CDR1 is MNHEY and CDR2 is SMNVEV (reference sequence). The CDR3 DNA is TGTGCCAGCAGTCTCGGGACAGCTATCAGCTCCTACGAGCAGTACTTC. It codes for CASSLGTAISSYEQYF.

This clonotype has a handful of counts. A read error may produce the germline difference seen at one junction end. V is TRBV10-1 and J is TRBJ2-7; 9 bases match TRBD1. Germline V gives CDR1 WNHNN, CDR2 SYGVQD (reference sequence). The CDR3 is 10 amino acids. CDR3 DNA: TGCGCCAGCGAACCGGGACAGGGTACCTTC. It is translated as CASEPGQGTF.

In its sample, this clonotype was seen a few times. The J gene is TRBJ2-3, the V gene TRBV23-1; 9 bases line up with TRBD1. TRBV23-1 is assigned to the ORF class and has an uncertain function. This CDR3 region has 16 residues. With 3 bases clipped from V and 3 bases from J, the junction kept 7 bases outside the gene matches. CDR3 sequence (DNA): TGCGCCAGCAGTCACCCGAACAGGGGGCAGACAGATACGCAGTATTTT. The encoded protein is CASSHPNRGQTDTQYF.

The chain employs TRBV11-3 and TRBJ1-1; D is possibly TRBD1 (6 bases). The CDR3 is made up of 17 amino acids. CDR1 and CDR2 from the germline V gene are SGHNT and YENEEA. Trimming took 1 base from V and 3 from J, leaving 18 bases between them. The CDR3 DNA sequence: TGTGCCAGCAGCTTAGTCGGCAGGGGCGCCCCGGACACTGAAGCTTTCTTT. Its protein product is CASSLVGRGAPDTEAFF.

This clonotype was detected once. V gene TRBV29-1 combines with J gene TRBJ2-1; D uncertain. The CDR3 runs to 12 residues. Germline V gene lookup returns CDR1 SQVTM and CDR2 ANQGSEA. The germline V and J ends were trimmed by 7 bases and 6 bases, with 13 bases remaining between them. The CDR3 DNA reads TGCAGCGCCGATGTCCCAGGCAATGAGCAGTTCTTC. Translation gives CSADVPGNEQFF.

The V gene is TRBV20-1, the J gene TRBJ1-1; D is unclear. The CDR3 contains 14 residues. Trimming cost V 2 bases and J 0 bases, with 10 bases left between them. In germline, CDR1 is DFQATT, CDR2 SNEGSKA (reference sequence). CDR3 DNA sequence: TGCAGTGCTAGATTCGAGGGAATGAACACTGAAGCTTTCTTT. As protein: CSARFEGMNTEAFF.

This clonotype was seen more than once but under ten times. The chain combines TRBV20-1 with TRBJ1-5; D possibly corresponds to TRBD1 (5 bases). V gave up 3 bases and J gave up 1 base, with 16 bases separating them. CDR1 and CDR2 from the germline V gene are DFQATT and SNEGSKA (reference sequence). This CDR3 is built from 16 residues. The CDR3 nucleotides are TGCAGTGCTAGCGGGGACGCTGTGAGAAGCAATCAGCCCCAGCATTTT. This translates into CSASGDAVRSNQPQHF.

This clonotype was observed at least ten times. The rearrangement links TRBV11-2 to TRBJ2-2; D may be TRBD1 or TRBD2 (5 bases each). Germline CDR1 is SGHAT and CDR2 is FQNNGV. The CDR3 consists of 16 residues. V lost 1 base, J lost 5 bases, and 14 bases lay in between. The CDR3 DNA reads TGTGCCAGCAGCTTAGTTGGGACCGCGCGGACCGGGGAGCTGTTTTTT. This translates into CASSLVGTARTGELFF.

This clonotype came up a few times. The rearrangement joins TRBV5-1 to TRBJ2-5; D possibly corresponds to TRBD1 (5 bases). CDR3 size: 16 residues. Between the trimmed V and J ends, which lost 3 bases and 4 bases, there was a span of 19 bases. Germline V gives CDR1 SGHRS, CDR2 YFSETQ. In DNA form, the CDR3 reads TGCGCCAGCAGCTCCCGACAGACCCCCGGGCTAGAGACCCAGTACTTC. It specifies CASSSRQTPGLETQYF.

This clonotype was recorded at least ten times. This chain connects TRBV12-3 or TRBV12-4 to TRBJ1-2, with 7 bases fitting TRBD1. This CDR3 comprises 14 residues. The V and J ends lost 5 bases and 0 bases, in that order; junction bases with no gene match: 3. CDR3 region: CASSPGTANYGYTF. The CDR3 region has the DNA TGTGCCAGCAGTCCCGGGACAGCTAACTATGGCTACACCTTC.

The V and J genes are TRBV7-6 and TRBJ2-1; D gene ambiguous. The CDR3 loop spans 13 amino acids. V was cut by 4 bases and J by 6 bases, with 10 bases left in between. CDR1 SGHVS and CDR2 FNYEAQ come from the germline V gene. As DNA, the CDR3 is TGTGCCAGCAGCTACCTTGGTTTCAATGAGCAGTTCTTC. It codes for CASSYLGFNEQFF.